This TCR delta chain was retrieved from a study of Vδ1+ human thymocytes (dated by TCRdb to about 2018). Notes on the research overall: As a data resource, the study described the mRNA-level TRG and TRD CDR3 repertoires of highly purified Vdelta1+ thymocytes obtained from young children. Validation of the multiplex-based CDR3 amplicon strategy against 5'RACE-based CDR3 amplicon generation methods had been performed previously.

The CDR3 starts with the cysteine, ends with the phenylalanine, and has 19 residues. The read is trimmed to its CDR3 DNA, 57 bases read in frame from base 1. CDR1 and CDR2, per the germline V gene, are TSWWSYY and QGS. Trimmed from V: 3 bases; trimmed from J: 11 bases; junction bases lacking a gene match: 25. Thymic samples were depleted of alphabeta T cells, then CD3+ TCRVdelta1+ TCRVdelta2- thymocytes were FACS-sorted. A purity of roughly 97% to 99.6% was achieved for sorted Vdelta1+ thymocytes. Thymic specimens were obtained from several paediatric patients, aged from about 5 days to 16 months, who were undergoing corrective cardiac surgery. Thymic tissue was dispersed and mononuclear cells isolated on a Histopaque-1077 density gradient. For staining, the antibodies used were anti-TCRVdelta1 clone TS8.2, anti-TCRVdelta2 clone B6, anti-CD3 clone HIT3a and anti-TCRalphabeta clone IP26. RNA was isolated using the RNeasy mini kit, and reverse transcription was performed with Superscript III. CDR3 amplicons were produced by multiplex PCR using pooled V-gene forward primers and a constant-region reverse primer with Illumina adaptor overhangs. After gel purification, the amplicons were indexed with Nextera index primers during eight to nine additional PCR cycles and then purified using AMPure XP beads. The libraries were sequenced on an Illumina MiSeq using paired-end 250 bp reads, dual indexing and an approximately 19% PhiX spike-in. Under the source paper's analysis protocol: FastQC was used to quality check the reads, while ea-utils fastq-join merged the TRG read pairs. IMGT/HighV-QUEST was used to annotate sequences, retaining only productive sequences with an unambiguous V-gene assignment, and each clonotype was defined by an identical CDR3 sequence. For downstream analysis, the tools were VDJtools 1.1.1, tcR 2.2.3, Treemap and vegan Shannon diversity in R 3.4.4. For TCRdb, the public reads were processed anew by CATT, and duplicate DNA sequences were folded into one row. These V and J calls originate from TCRdb's pipeline instead of the authors' own analysis. Counted in this sample were roughly 50,000 delta-chain clones; around 15% of them appeared once. The ten largest clones add up to roughly 0.5% of the sample.

Of note for this clone: Its cognate antigen has yet to be identified. Per-base quality was not reported, and no clone a single base away is much larger than it.

Here is what the overall study found, with its caveats: Many TRG clonotypes were found to be shared between donors (up to roughly 7x10^3), whereas TRD repertoires were found to be essentially private (max about 120 shared). Because unexpected Vdelta2 sequences could lead to misinterpretation of bulk repertoire data, the authors recommended using highly purified populations and validating at the single-cell level. Thymic TRG and TRD repertoires appeared highly polyclonal with Gaussian CDR3 length distributions, unlike oligoclonal peripheral blood repertoires. Because no clustering by age or sex was seen, donors were not stratified by age or sex in the analyses. Although sort purity was high, roughly a fifth of thymic TRD sequences were Vdelta2 (with a few Vdelta3), in contrast to the peripheral blood Vdelta1+ controls.

This receptor was obtained from a boy under three years old who had congenital heart surgery. The specimen sequenced was Vdelta1+ gamma-delta thymocytes from the thymus. The label giving this sample's cell subset or site can be read as: FACS-sorted CD3+ TCRalphabeta- TCRVdelta1+ TCRVdelta2- thymocytes. The sequence is built from TRDV1 and TRDJ1; 9 central nucleotides agree with TRDD3. The DNA reads as follows: TGTGCTCTTGGGGACCCGACGAGGCTCGAGTGTTTGGGGGATAATAGGCTCATCTTT. This yields the protein CALGDPTRLECLGDNRLIF.